This T cell receptor beta chain was documented in a study of T cells after somatic rescue of genetic block. Germline loops: CDR1 MNHNS, CDR2 SASEGT. Germline trimming cut 8 bases from V and 1 base from J; bases unmatched to any gene: 5. There are 15 residues in the CDR3. Produced via immunoSEQ multiplex PCR; TCRdb's table is partial and in-frame only. The sample shows 110,000 or so clones, just over 90% of them seen only once. The receptor was derived from a young woman. Source material: peripheral blood mononuclear cells (PBMCs). The J gene is TRBJ1-1, the V gene TRBV6-1; TRBD1 matches 12 bases. This CDR3 is CASDGTGGQNTEAFF. The CDR3 region has the DNA TGTGCCAGCGATGGGACAGGGGGCCAGAACACTGAAGCTTTCTTT.